The clone carrying this T cell receptor (beta chain) was found once. Sequencing used immunoSEQ multiplex PCR; TCRdb keeps in-frame clones, though not all of them. This sample has 150,000 to 200,000 clones; roughly 89% occur once, and the top ten carry 1.5%. This sample is part of a study of control samples from healthy donors and cancer patients. The CDR3 is 17 amino acids. The chain couples TRBV21-1 to TRBJ1-3; the D call TRBD1 from the table was never checked on the DNA. TRBV21-1 is labeled a pseudogene. The sequence was collected from a woman aged 25 to 39 in good health. Sequencing was done on a sample of blood. The CDR3 loop reads CASSKVPGQASGNTIYF. The DNA for the CDR3 is TGTGCCAGCAGCAAAGTCCCGGGACAGGCCTCTGGAAACACCATATATTTT.